This TCR beta chain emerged from a study of OX40 agonist ivuxolimab in advanced cancers. Study-wide context: Previous treatment with anti-PD-1, anti-PD-L1 or anti-CTLA-4 therapy was allowed; roughly 40% had received some.

The repertoire was sequenced with immunoSEQ multiplex PCR; TCRdb's copy has only in-frame clones and lacks some. The data hold 70,000 to 85,000 clones, with around 83% observed a single time. On this clone itself: Its antigen is unidentified.

General study results and limits: There was clonal expansion of CD4+ and CD8+ blood T cells by week 6 at 0.1 to 3.0 mg/kg. Relative to CD4+, CD8+ T cells held more expanded clones on average. Some patients who did not respond also had low normalized T-cell clonal expansion.

The germline V and J ends were trimmed by 6 bases and 0 bases, with 15 bases remaining between them. Germline V gene data show CDR1 as KGHSH and CDR2 as LQKENI. This CDR3 has 15 amino acids. Sequenced here: CD4+ or CD8+ T cells sorted from blood, sampled in a trial of the OX40 agonist ivuxolimab. This sequence was found in an adult with an advanced solid tumor such as melanoma, head and neck, liver or kidney cancer. The rearrangement joins TRBV18 to TRBJ2-7; possible D gene TRBD1, 5 bases. The CDR3 is CASSPLQGSSYEQYF. In nucleotides, the CDR3 is TGTGCCAGCTCCCCGTTGCAGGGAAGCTCCTACGAGCAGTACTTC.